This T cell receptor (beta chain) was identified during a study of T cell responses to AZD1222 COVID-19 vaccine. Some clones are missing from TCRdb's copy, which holds only in-frame ones; the method was immunoSEQ multiplex PCR. The sample holds 100,000 or so clones; approximately 87% are singletons and the top ten take roughly a tenth. V lost 0 bases, J lost 7 bases, and 18 bases lay in between. Germline CDR1 is LGHDT and CDR2 is YNNKEL (reference sequence). This CDR3 is 17 amino acids long. General observations from the study: With two AZD1222 doses given, Spike-specific TCR breadth and depth both rose. A reported finding is that nearly half of spike-specific TCRs target unmutated variant regions.

In the case of this clone: The antigen is not known.

V gene TRBV3-1 (or the pseudogene TRBV3-2) combines with J gene TRBJ2-2; D call uncertain. The sequence came from an adult who received the AZD1222 COVID-19 vaccine. The sequenced sample was peripheral blood, obtained 28 days after the second AZD1222 dose. The CDR3 DNA follows: TGTGCCAGCAGCCAAGATCAGGACGGAGTAATAGGCGGGGAGCTGTTTTTT. Its translation: CASSQDQDGVIGGELFF.